Presented here are 9 T cell receptor beta chains from one specimen sequenced in a study of T cells after posttransplantation cyclophosphamide. TCRdb's copy holds only in-frame clones and misses some; the assay was immunoSEQ multiplex PCR. Of 6,000 to 7,000 clones in the sample, under 95% were seen once. A marrow graft followed busulfan-fludarabine conditioning, with cyclophosphamide on days +3 and +4. The sequencing used PBMCs, collected roughly 190 weeks after allogeneic stem cell transplant with posttransplant cyclophosphamide. Every receptor here comes from a female patient aged 50-59 years who received an allogeneic stem cell transplant from a related donor, was CMV-positive, and had no GVHD. Part of the T cell pool may stem from the graft donor.

This chain connects TRBV4-2 to TRBJ1-3; maybe TRBD1 (6 bases). Germline V gene lookup returns CDR1 LGHNA and CDR2 YNFKEQ. This CDR3 contains 15 residues. V dropped 3 bases and J dropped 8 bases, with 17 bases sitting between them. The CDR3 coding sequence is TGTGCCAGCAGCCAGACAGGTCCGGGTGGTCACACCATATATTTT. It specifies CASSQTGPGGHTIYF.

This chain links TRBV27 with TRBJ2-5, with TRBD2 matching 11 bases. There are 13 residues in the CDR3. The V gene end was trimmed by 6 bases and the J gene end by 4 bases; junction bases not matched to a gene: 1. Germline CDR1 reads MNHEY; CDR2 reads SMNVEV (reference sequence). The DNA for the CDR3 is TGTGCCAGCAGGCTAGCGGGAGGAGAGACCCAGTACTTC. Its translation: CASRLAGGETQYF.

The V gene is TRBV7-2, the J gene TRBJ2-3, with D perhaps TRBD2 (7 bases). Germline V CDR1 and CDR2: SGHTA, FQGNSA. The CDR3 covers 17 residues. V was clipped by 10 bases and J by 6 bases, with 29 bases between them. The CDR3 is CATNRVLAGVRSDTQYF. The CDR3 coding sequence is TGTGCCACCAACAGGGTATTGGCGGGAGTACGTTCGGATACGCAGTATTTT.

CDR3 region: CASSLSSGEAFF. In nucleotides, the CDR3 is TGTGCCAGCAGCTTATCCTCGGGGGAAGCTTTCTTT. The gene calls are TRBV7-9 and TRBJ1-1; D call uncertain. The CDR3 is 12 residues long. Per germline, CDR1 SEHNR and CDR2 FQNEAQ (reference sequence). The V end lost 2 bases, the J end lost 8 bases, and 9 bases lay between the germline ends.

This clone was seen just once. The gene calls are TRBV7-2 and TRBJ1-1; 8 nucleotides align to TRBD1. Germline CDR1 reads SGHTA; CDR2 reads FQGNSA. This CDR3 region has 15 residues. The trim removed 3 bases at V and 4 bases at J, leaving 7 bases unmatched. CDR3 sequence: CASSFRTGMGTEAFF. The DNA for the CDR3 is TGTGCCAGCAGCTTTCGGACAGGGATGGGCACTGAAGCTTTCTTT.

The rearrangement uses TRBV6-5 and TRBJ2-1, with 11 bases lining up with TRBD2. The germline V gene has CDR1 MNHEY and CDR2 SVGAGI. The CDR3 sequence is 13 residues long. V lost 10 bases and J lost 4; bases outside the gene matches: 3. CDR3 sequence: CATRLAGYNEQFF. In DNA, the CDR3 is TGTGCCACCAGACTAGCGGGGTACAATGAGCAGTTCTTC.

The chain joins TRBV19 to TRBJ1-2; possibly TRBD1 for D (6 bases). CDR1 and CDR2 (germline): LNHDA, SQIVND (reference sequence). The CDR3 covers 14 residues. Trimming cost V 7 bases and J 0 bases, with 12 bases left between them. CDR3 residues: CASTTGQANYGYTF. CDR3 DNA sequence: TGTGCCAGTACCACGGGACAAGCTAACTATGGCTACACCTTC.

The V call is TRBV4-3, the J call TRBJ2-7; tentatively, D is TRBD2 (6 bases). Germline CDR1 and CDR2: LGHNA and YSLEER. The CDR3 covers 15 residues. The V end lost 4 bases, the J end lost 1 base, and 14 bases lay between the germline ends. The CDR3 DNA sequence: TGCGCCAGCAGCCGAGTTTCCGGGAGTTCCTACGAGCAGTACTTC. The encoded protein is CASSRVSGSSYEQYF.

This clone has just one count. The rearrangement links TRBV5-4 to TRBJ2-1, with D tentatively TRBD2 (5 bases). The CDR3 totals 15 residues. CDR1 and CDR2 (germline): SGHNT, YYREEE (reference sequence). V was trimmed by 0 bases and J by 8 bases, leaving 15 bases between them. CDR3 amino acids: CASSLGILEVDEQFF. The CDR3 DNA reads as TGTGCCAGCAGCTTGGGAATCCTGGAGGTAGATGAGCAGTTCTTC.